This T cell receptor (beta chain) was sequenced in a study of CD8+ T cells in alopecia areata. Looking at the study overall: For 6 to 18 months, tofacitinib was taken, and 6 months off drug followed.

Following extraction, RNA underwent reverse transcription to cDNA, which served as the sequencing template. Sequencing was performed with immunoSEQ multiplex PCR; in TCRdb, only in-frame clones are kept and a portion is missing. The sample includes more than 150,000 clones, approximately 49% of them seen just once. The treatment here: oral pan-JAK inhibitor, 5-10 mg twice daily. In its sample, this clone was seen a few times. The sequence was obtained from a human donor with alopecia areata. The material was CD8+ T cells sorted from blood, obtained around week 53, from a patient treated with tofacitinib.

In DNA form, the CDR3 reads TGTGCCACCAGCAGTTACAGCACTAGCACAGATACGCAGTATTTT. As protein: CATSSYSTSTDTQYF. The rearrangement joins TRBV15 to TRBJ2-3, with no clear D. Germline V gene sequence: CDR1 LNHNV, CDR2 YYDKDF (reference sequence). Trimming stripped 3 bases from V and 0 bases from J, with 10 bases between. This CDR3 is built from 15 residues. Drawing the rest from reference TRBV15 and TRBJ2-3, the complete variable domain is DAMVIQNPRYQVTQFGKPVTLSCSQTLNHNVMYWYQQKSSQAPKLLFHYYDKDFNNEADTPDNFQSRRPNTSFCFLDIRSPGLGDTAMYLCATSSYSTSTDTQYFGPGTRLTVL.